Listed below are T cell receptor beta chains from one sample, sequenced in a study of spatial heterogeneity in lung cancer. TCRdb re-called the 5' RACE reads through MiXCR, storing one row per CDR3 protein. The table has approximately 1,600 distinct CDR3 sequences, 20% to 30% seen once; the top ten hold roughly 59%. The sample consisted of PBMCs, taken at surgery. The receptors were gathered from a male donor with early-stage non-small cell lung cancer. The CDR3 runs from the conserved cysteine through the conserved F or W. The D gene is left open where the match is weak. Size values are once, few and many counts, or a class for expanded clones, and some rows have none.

CASSFLVAQGEQFF	TGTGCCAGCAGTTTCCTGGTGGCACAGGGTGAGCAGTTCTTC	TRBJ2-1	.	TRBV12-3/TRBV12-4	.
CASSPLIGIPQFF	TGTGCCAGCAGTCCATTGATCGGGATCCCGCAGTTCTTC	TRBJ2-1	.	TRBV27	.
CASSHTDRGGWNEQFF	TGCGCCAGCAGTCATACGGACAGGGGGGGGTGGAATGAGCAGTTCTTC	TRBJ2-1	TRBD1	TRBV23-1	many
CASSPGLADTDTQYF	TGTGCCAGCTCACCGGGACTAGCGGACACAGATACGCAGTATTTT	TRBJ2-3	TRBD2	TRBV18	.
CASSTEGYTGELFF	TGTGCCAGTAGTACGGAGGGATACACCGGGGAGCTGTTTTTT	TRBJ2-2	.	TRBV19	medium-sized
CSVEETFGYEQYF	TGCAGCGTTGAGGAGACCTTCGGGTACGAGCAGTACTTC	TRBJ2-7	.	TRBV29-1	few
CASRPGWGNYGYTF	TGTGCCAGCAGGCCCGGATGGGGAAACTATGGCTACACCTTC	TRBJ1-2	.	TRBV5-4	.
CASTPHRDRGLLKYGYTF	TGTGCCAGCACCCCACACCGGGACAGGGGGCTTCTGAAGTATGGCTACACCTTC	TRBJ1-2	TRBD1	TRBV6-2/TRBV6-3	many
CASSEAGAGANVLTF	TGTGCCAGCAGTGAAGCAGGGGCTGGGGCCAACGTCCTGACTTTC	TRBJ2-6	.	TRBV6-1	.
CSAPLRSYNEQFF	TGCAGCGCGCCCCTCCGCTCCTACAATGAGCAGTTCTTC	TRBJ2-1	.	TRBV29-1	once
CASSSVGVTYAGEQYF	TGTGCCAGCAGTTCCGTGGGGGTGACTTACGCGGGCGAGCAGTACTTC	TRBJ2-7	.	TRBV28	medium-sized
CSALGGPEQFF	TGCAGTGCCCTCGGGGGGCCTGAGCAGTTCTTC	TRBJ2-1	.	TRBV20-1	many
CASSARQNAQETQYF	TGTGCCAGTAGTGCCCGGCAAAATGCCCAAGAGACCCAGTACTTC	TRBJ2-5	.	TRBV19	.
CASSLGTGPTDTQYF	TGTGCCAGCAGCTTAGGGACAGGGCCGACAGATACGCAGTATTTT	TRBJ2-3	TRBD1	TRBV7-8	few
CASSSQGRGWYF	TGTGCCAGCAGTTCCCAAGGCCGTGGGTGGTACTTC	TRBJ2-7	.	TRBV28	medium-sized
CAWTTLASEQFF	TGTGCCTGGACAACTCTAGCGTCTGAGCAGTTCTTC	TRBJ2-1	.	TRBV30	medium-sized
CASSSPGAGDGHTQYF	TGTGCCAGCAGCTCTCCCGGAGCCGGGGATGGGCATACGCAGTATTTT	TRBJ2-3	.	TRBV7-6	many
CASSYEGPSYEQYF	TGTGCCAGCAGTTACGAGGGGCCCAGTTACGAGCAGTACTTC	TRBJ2-7	.	TRBV27	.
CASSLGQARNNEKLFF	TGTGCCAGCAGTTTAGGTCAGGCCCGGAACAATGAAAAACTGTTTTTT	TRBJ1-4	.	TRBV12-3/TRBV12-4	medium-sized
CASSFSGSTDTQYF	TGTGCCAGCAGTTTTAGCGGGAGCACAGATACGCAGTATTTT	TRBJ2-3	TRBD2	TRBV12-3/TRBV12-4	medium-sized
CASSSGTGPGETQYF	TGTGCTAGCAGCTCCGGGACAGGACCAGGGGAGACCCAGTACTTC	TRBJ2-5	TRBD1	TRBV7-7	medium-sized
CASSSGMTYEQYF	TGTGCCAGCAGTTCAGGGATGACCTACGAGCAGTACTTC	TRBJ2-7	.	TRBV6-6	.
CASSQVPWRGRLTGELFF	TGCGCCAGCAGCCAGGTCCCCTGGAGGGGGCGATTAACCGGGGAGCTGTTTTTT	TRBJ2-2	.	TRBV4-1	many
CSVEGPGRTGELFF	TGCAGCGTTGAAGGCCCGGGACGCACCGGGGAGCTGTTTTTT	TRBJ2-2	.	TRBV29-1	.